A selection of T cell receptor beta chains follows, all from one sample in a study of T cell responses to AZD1222 COVID-19 vaccine. Sequencing used immunoSEQ multiplex PCR; TCRdb keeps in-frame clones, though not all of them. The repertoire holds 66,000 or so clones, 79% seen once, with around 25% in the top ten. The input for sequencing was peripheral blood, taken on day 0 of MenACWY control vaccination. These receptors were taken from an adult in good health. Each CDR3 is given with its conserved first and last residue. A D gene is named only where the DNA matches it firmly. Rows may omit the clone size; those that give it use once, few, many or a size class.

>TRBV30|-|-|TRBJ1-5
CAWSAVTGSPYQPQHF
TGTGCCTGGAGTGCTGTGACAGGATCCCCATATCAGCCCCAGCATTTT
>TRBV5-5|-|-|TRBJ2-7
CASSLVGDEQYF
TGTGCCAGCAGCTTGGTGGGGGACGAGCAGTACTTC
>TRBV27|-|TRBD1|TRBJ1-5
CASSEQGNQPQHF
TGTGCCAGCAGCGAACAGGGGAATCAGCCCCAGCATTTT
>TRBV7-6|-|TRBD1|TRBJ2-2
CASSSGQGGTGELFF
TGTGCCAGCAGCTCCGGACAGGGAGGCACCGGGGAGCTGTTTTTT
>TRBV4-3|-|-|TRBJ1-1
CASSQDKGIRTEAFF
TGCGCCAGCAGCCAAGATAAGGGTATTAGGACTGAAGCTTTCTTT
>TRBV7-6|once|-|TRBJ2-5
CASSPYVGAQETQYF
TGTGCCAGCAGCCCGTATGTAGGGGCCCAAGAGACCCAGTACTTC
>TRBV20-1|-|-|TRBJ1-2
CSAGAGDGYTF
TGCAGTGCCGGGGCGGGCGATGGCTACACCTTC
>TRBV3-1/TRBV3-2|few|-|TRBJ2-1
CASSLRIGGGLGEQFF
TGTGCCAGCAGCCTCCGTATCGGGGGAGGTCTGGGCGAGCAGTTCTTC
>TRBV7-6|-|-|TRBJ2-5
CASGQRATQYF
TGTGCCAGCGGGCAAAGGGCGACCCAGTACTTC
>TRBV18|-|-|TRBJ1-1
CASSPPYSMNTEAFF
TGTGCCAGCTCACCACCGTACTCCATGAACACTGAAGCTTTCTTT
>TRBV5-4|-|-|TRBJ1-6
CASSLTPSGAADSPLHF
TGTGCCAGCAGCTTGACCCCCTCGGGCGCGGCGGATTCACCCCTCCACTTT
>TRBV15|few|TRBD1|TRBJ1-2
CATSRGGQTGRLEGYTF
TGTGCCACCAGCAGAGGGGGACAGACAGGGAGGCTGGAAGGCTACACCTTC
>TRBV6-5|once|-|TRBJ1-2
CASSYSSTGNYGYTF
TGTGCCAGCAGTTACTCGAGTACAGGGAACTATGGCTACACCTTC
>TRBV2|once|-|TRBJ1-1
CASTAGPFPGAFF
TGTGCCAGCACGGCAGGCCCGTTTCCCGGAGCTTTCTTT
>TRBV6-1|-|-|TRBJ1-5
CASSELGDLHQPQHF
TGTGCCAGCAGTGAATTGGGGGACTTGCATCAGCCCCAGCATTTT
>TRBV24-1|-|TRBD1|TRBJ2-7
CASQPGQRTDEQYF
TGTGCCTCCCAACCGGGACAGAGAACGGACGAGCAGTACTTC
>TRBV18|-|-|TRBJ2-5
CASSPLRGEGETQYF
TGTGCCAGCTCACCACTGAGGGGCGAAGGGGAGACCCAGTACTTC
>TRBV6-4|-|-|TRBJ1-6
CASSVDRGTGSPLHF
TGTGCCAGCAGCGTCGATCGGGGAACGGGTTCACCCCTCCACTTT
>TRBV4-1|-|-|TRBJ2-3
CASSQEERGRDTQYF
TGCGCCAGCAGCCAAGAGGAGAGGGGGAGAGATACGCAGTATTTT
>TRBV6-5|-|-|TRBJ2-3
CASSSGTPTDTQYF
TGTGCCAGCAGCTCCGGGACACCCACAGATACGCAGTATTTT
>TRBV4-1|-|-|TRBJ1-1
CASSLNRARGEAFF
TGCGCCAGCAGCCTAAACCGGGCGCGGGGTGAAGCTTTCTTT
>TRBV2|-|-|TRBJ1-2
CASSPRGIGGYTF
TGTGCCAGCAGCCCCCGGGGGATAGGTGGCTACACCTTC
>TRBV6-5|-|TRBD1|TRBJ2-6
CASNRDREVNVLTF
TGTGCCAGTAACCGGGACAGAGAAGTCAACGTCCTGACTTTC
>TRBV18|-|TRBD1|TRBJ1-6
CASSTNRDSANSPLHF
TGTGCCAGCTCAACGAACCGGGACAGCGCTAATTCACCCCTCCACTTT
>TRBV6-5|once|-|TRBJ1-5
CASSKGTQPQHF
TGTGCCAGCAGCAAGGGGACTCAGCCCCAGCATTTT
>TRBV19|few|-|TRBJ2-3
CASSRRGSGSTDTQYF
TGTGCCAGTAGTCGGCGAGGGAGCGGGTCCACAGATACGCAGTATTTT
>TRBV29-1|-|TRBD2|TRBJ2-3
CSVSGTNTDTQYF
TGCAGCGTTTCCGGGACTAACACAGATACGCAGTATTTT
>TRBV9|-|-|TRBJ2-2
CASSPAGGTGELFF
TGTGCCAGCAGCCCCGCCGGGGGCACCGGGGAGCTGTTTTTT
>TRBV6-5|-|-|TRBJ2-5
CASSTGFQETQYF
TGTGCCAGCAGCACGGGCTTCCAAGAGACCCAGTACTTC
>TRBV5-1|-|TRBD1|TRBJ1-1
CASSLTFGQGNTEAFF
TGCGCCAGCAGCTTGACCTTTGGACAGGGGAACACTGAAGCTTTCTTT
>TRBV3-1/TRBV3-2|few|-|TRBJ2-7
CASSQGHGPYEQYF
TGTGCCAGCAGCCAAGGCCACGGACCCTACGAGCAGTACTTC
>TRBV24-1|-|-|TRBJ2-5
CATSVPGPQETQYF
TGTGCCACCAGTGTTCCGGGACCACAAGAGACCCAGTACTTC
>TRBV5-6|-|TRBD1|TRBJ1-1
CASSWDRNTEAFF
TGTGCCAGCAGTTGGGACAGGAACACTGAAGCTTTCTTT
>TRBV19|-|-|TRBJ1-5
CASSMVHLRNQPQHF
TGTGCCAGTAGTATGGTTCACCTTCGCAATCAGCCCCAGCATTTT
>TRBV20-1|-|TRBD1|TRBJ1-1
CSASTAGGRTEAFF
TGCAGTGCTAGTACCGCAGGGGGTCGCACTGAAGCTTTCTTT
>TRBV20-1|-|-|TRBJ2-1
CSARGGYEQFF
TGCAGTGCGAGGGGGGGCTATGAGCAGTTCTTC
>TRBV14|-|-|TRBJ2-1
CASSRGGGIVAEQFF
TGTGCCAGCAGCCGCGGGGGCGGGATAGTAGCTGAGCAGTTCTTC
>TRBV28|-|-|TRBJ1-2
CASSPPQGGGYTF
TGTGCCAGCAGTCCCCCCCAAGGGGGTGGCTACACCTTC
>TRBV3-1/TRBV3-2|-|-|TRBJ2-2
CASSQHPIAGNTGELFF
TGTGCCAGCAGCCAACATCCAATAGCAGGGAACACCGGGGAGCTGTTTTTT
>TRBV30|-|-|TRBJ1-6
CAWGLSYNSPLHF
TGTGCCTGGGGTCTCTCCTATAATTCACCCCTCCACTTT
>TRBV29-1|-|-|TRBJ1-1
CSVEPTGLSSEAFF
TGCAGCGTTGAACCGACCGGGCTCTCTTCGGAAGCTTTCTTT
>TRBV4-3|-|-|TRBJ1-4
CASSQDVSRGEKLFF
TGCGCCAGCAGCCAAGATGTGTCCAGGGGCGAAAAACTGTTTTTT